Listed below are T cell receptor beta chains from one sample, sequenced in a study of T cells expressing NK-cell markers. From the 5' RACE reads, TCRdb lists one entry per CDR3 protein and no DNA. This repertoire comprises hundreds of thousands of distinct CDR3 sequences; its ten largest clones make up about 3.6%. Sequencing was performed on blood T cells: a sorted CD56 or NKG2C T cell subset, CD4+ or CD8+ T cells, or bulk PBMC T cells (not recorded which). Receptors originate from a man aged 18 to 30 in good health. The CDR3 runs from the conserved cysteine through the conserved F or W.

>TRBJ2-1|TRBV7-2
CASSPGFGAESYNEQFF
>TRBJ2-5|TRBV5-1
CASSPGTSQVETQYF
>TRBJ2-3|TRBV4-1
CASSQLDGTSGSGDTQYF
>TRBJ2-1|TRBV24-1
CATSDLQSNFKQFF
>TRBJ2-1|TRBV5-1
CASSLEGYGRVGYNEQFF
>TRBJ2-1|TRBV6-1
CARTRAVIYNEQFF
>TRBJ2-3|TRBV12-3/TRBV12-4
CASSYHRESTDTQYF
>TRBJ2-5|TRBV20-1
CSAPTAGREETQYF
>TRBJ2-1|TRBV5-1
CASSLGGTSGFSYNEQFF
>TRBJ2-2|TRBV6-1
CASSQGQGATNTGELFF
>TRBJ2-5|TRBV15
CATSRDSGGGETQYF
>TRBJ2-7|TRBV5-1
CASSTTVFAYEQYF
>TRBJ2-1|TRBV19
CASRGLAGRNEQFF
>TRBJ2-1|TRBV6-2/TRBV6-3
CASSYSLVAAYNEQFF
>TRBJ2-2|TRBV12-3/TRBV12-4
CASRQRRSDGNTGELFF
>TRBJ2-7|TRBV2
CASIPGQGPYEQYF
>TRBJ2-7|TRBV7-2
CASSLETSGSIRYEQYF
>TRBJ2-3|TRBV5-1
CASRDPGQGNTDTQYF
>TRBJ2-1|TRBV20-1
CSRRGRNNNEQFF
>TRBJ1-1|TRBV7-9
CASSSREVNTEAFF
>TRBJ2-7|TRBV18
CASSPLTGEEQYF
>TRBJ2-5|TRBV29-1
CSVWTGRNQETQYF
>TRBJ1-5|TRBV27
CASRRSITGDQPQHF
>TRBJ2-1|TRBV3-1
CASSHRGPGNEQFF
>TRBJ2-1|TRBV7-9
CASRRKPGTSYNEQFF
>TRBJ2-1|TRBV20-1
CSATPTSGRDIEQFF
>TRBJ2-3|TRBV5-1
CASSFGAGGPHTDTQYF
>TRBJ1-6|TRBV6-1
CASSEVGRLASPLHF
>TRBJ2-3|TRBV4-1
CASSPLQTGQGDTQYF
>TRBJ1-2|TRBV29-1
CSVVKEGGGYTF
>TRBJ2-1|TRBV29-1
CSVAELAANEQFF
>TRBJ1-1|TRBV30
CAWSGQTLNTEAFF
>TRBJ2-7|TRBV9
CASSVGTSGSYEQYF
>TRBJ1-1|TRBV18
CASSSRTEVMNTEAFF
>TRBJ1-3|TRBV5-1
CASSLVDRRNSGNTIYF
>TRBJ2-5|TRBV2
CASVGAGKETQYF
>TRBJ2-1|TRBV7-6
CASSQETGTYNEQFF
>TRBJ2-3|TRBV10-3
CAISDPGLAEATDTQYF
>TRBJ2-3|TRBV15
CATSRLHQGLLEPQYF
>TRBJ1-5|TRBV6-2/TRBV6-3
CASSYGGPVKIQQPQHF
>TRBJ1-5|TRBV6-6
CASGYNQPQHF
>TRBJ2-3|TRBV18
CASSARGDTQYF
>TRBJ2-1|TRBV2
CASSLLEAQFF
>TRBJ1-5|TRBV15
CATNDLSGQPQHF
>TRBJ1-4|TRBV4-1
CASSQPTGQFNEKLFF
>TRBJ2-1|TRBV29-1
CSILGTGLYNEQFF
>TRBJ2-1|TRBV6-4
CASIMTRPHNEQFF
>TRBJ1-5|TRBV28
CASSLPRGPNQPQHF
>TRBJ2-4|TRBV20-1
CSARPPPRERLAKNIQYF
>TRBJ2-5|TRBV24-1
CATSEGQHDQETQYF
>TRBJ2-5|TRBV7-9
CASSPLVLAGDETQYF
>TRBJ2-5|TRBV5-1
CASRIRSSKETQYF
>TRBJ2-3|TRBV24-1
CATSVGSTDTQYF
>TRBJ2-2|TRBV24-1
CATKGLPNTGELFF